This T cell receptor beta chain was captured in a study of T cells in localized non-small cell lung cancer (dated by TCRdb to 2018 to 2020). A note on the overall study: The study analyzed T cell repertoires of a few hundred early-stage NSCLC patients, comparing tumors and uninvolved tumor-adjacent lungs. The cohort comprised roughly 240 treatment-naïve NSCLC patients with resected, localized lung tumors. Of the NSCLC patients, 120 to 150 were male and roughly 100 were female, and the mean age was around 70 years.

At diagnosis, peripheral blood, uninvolved tumor-adjacent lung and tumor were collected and stored as a combination of fresh-frozen and FFPE material. Blood samples were analyzed as peripheral blood mononuclear cells for TCR repertoire profiling. Deletion took 0 bases off V and 10 bases off J, with a span of 18 bases between the germline ends. Per the germline V gene, MDHEN is the CDR1 and SYDVKM is the CDR2. Taken from cysteine to phenylalanine, the CDR3 has 16 residues. Of the read, only the CDR3 DNA is kept; its 48 bases are in frame from base 1. TCR beta CDR3 regions were sequenced from DNA using the immunoSEQ Assay. In the source study's methods: To compute T cell density, TCR beta template counts were normalized to usable DNA, which was estimated by amplifying housekeeping genes. Richness was estimated with the preseqR package, extrapolating to 400,000 templates for PBMC samples and 120,000 templates for tissue samples. Clonality was defined by subtracting Pielou's evenness from one. Tissue-enriched TCRs were identified through differential abundance testing performed on productive amino-acid clonotypes, with a minimum total count of 5 and an alpha of 0.1. Repertoire overlap between compartments was quantified with the Jaccard Index and Morisita Overlap Index. TCR beta CDR3s were clustered by GLIPH together with public tetramer-defined viral CDR3s, and at least three viral sequences plus V-gene enrichment were required for viral motifs. Entries here come from immuneACCESS through TCRdb and include only in-frame sequences with V and J called. Some clones fail to appear in such tables; in the studies checked, an unresolved V gene covers under half of the shortfall, and the cause of the remainder is unknown. V, J and clone size are those of that table, while D and trimming were read from the DNA. This sample is represented by 50,000 to 60,000 clones; 70% to 90% of them were singletons. The top ten clonotypes cover roughly a sixth of the sample.

General conclusions and limits of the study: The highest T cell clonality was observed in uninvolved tumor-adjacent lung, where clonality exceeded that of tumor, suggesting that antigenic responses were more focused in uninvolved tumor-adjacent lung. A median of roughly 58 of the top 100 tumor clones were detected in paired uninvolved adjacent lung, and some 28 of these tumor clones were also found among the top 100 clones of the paired uninvolved adjacent lung. Since the design was exploratory, TCR variables were selected using unadjusted p-values with no false-discovery rate correction. Higher T cell density in blood was associated with longer overall survival, whereas higher clonality in adjacent lung was associated with shorter survival. Because multi-region tumor sequencing was not done, intratumor heterogeneity could not be ruled out.

This clone was seen only once. Its antigen remains unidentified. No much larger clonotype is one base removed from it; base qualities were not supplied. Recombination linked TRBV28 to TRBJ1-4; TRBD1 is a possible D gene, resting on 6 matching bases. Sample: PBMCs, taken before any cancer treatment. This clonotype was obtained from a female donor with stage II lung adenocarcinoma. The DNA reads as follows: TGTGCCAGCAGTTTATGGGGGACAAAGAATGTAGGAAAACTGTTTTTT. Its protein reads: CASSLWGTKNVGKLFF.